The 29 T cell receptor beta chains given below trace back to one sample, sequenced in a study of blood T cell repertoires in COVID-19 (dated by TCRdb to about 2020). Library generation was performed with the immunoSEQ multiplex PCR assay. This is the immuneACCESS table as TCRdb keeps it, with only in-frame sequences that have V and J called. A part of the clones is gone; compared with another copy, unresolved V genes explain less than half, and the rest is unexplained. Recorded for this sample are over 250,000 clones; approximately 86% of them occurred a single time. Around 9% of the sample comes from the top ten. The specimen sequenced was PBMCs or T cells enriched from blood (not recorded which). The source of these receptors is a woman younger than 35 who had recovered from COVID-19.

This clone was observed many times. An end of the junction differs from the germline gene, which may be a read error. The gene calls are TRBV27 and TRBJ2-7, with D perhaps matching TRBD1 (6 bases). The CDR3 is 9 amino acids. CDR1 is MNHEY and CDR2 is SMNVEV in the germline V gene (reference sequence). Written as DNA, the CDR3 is TGTGCCAGCAGTGTCAGACAGGCCTTC. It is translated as CASSVRQAF.

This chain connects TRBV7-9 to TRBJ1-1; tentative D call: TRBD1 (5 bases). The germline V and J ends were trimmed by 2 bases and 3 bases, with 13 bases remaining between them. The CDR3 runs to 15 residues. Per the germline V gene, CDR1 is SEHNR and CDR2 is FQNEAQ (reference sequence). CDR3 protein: CASSLRAGGYTEAFF. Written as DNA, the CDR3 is TGTGCCAGCAGCTTACGCGCCGGGGGATACACTGAAGCTTTCTTT.

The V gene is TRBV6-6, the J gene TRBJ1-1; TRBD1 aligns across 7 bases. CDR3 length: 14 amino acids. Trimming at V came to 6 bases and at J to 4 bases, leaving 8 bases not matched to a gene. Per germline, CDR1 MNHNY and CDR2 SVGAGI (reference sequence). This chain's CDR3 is CASRHRQGFTEAFF. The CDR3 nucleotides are TGTGCCAGCAGACACCGACAGGGATTCACTGAAGCTTTCTTT.

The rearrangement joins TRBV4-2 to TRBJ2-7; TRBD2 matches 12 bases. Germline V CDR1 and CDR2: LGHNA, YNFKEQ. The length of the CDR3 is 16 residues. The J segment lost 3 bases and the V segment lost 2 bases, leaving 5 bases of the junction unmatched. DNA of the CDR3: TGTGCCAGCAGCCAACCCCTAGCGGGGGGGCTCTACGAGCAGTACTTC. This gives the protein CASSQPLAGGLYEQYF.

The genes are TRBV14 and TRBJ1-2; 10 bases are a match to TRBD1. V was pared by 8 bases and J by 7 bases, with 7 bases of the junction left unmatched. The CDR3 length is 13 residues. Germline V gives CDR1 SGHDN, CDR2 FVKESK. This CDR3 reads CASADRGRVGYTF. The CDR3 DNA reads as TGTGCCAGCGCTGACAGGGGGCGAGTTGGCTACACCTTC.

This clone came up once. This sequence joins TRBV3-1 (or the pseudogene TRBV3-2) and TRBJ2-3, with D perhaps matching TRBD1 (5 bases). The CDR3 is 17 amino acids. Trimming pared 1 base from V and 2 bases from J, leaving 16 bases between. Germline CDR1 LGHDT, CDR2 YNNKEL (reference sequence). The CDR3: CASSQGQGLISTDTQYF. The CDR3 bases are TGTGCCAGCAGCCAAGGGCAGGGTCTTATATCCACAGATACGCAGTATTTT.

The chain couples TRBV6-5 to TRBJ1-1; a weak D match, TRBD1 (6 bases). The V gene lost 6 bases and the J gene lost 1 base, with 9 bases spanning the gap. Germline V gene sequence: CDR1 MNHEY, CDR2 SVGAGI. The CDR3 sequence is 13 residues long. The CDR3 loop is CASRDSGNTEAFF. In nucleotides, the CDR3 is TGTGCCAGCAGGGACAGTGGGAACACTGAAGCTTTCTTT.

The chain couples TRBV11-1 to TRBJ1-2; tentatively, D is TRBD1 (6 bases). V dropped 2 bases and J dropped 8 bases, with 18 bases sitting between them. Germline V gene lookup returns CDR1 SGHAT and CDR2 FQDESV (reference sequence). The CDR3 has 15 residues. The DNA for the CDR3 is TGTGCCAGCAGCTTACGTGGGGGCCTCGCCCTAGGCTACACCTTC. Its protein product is CASSLRGGLALGYTF.

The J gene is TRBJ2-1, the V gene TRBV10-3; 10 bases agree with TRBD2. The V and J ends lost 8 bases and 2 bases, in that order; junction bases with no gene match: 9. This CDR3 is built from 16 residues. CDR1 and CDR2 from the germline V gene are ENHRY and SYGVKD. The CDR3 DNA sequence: TGTGCCATCGGGGCTAGCGGGAGCCGCGCCTACAATGAGCAGTTCTTC. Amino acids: CAIGASGSRAYNEQFF.

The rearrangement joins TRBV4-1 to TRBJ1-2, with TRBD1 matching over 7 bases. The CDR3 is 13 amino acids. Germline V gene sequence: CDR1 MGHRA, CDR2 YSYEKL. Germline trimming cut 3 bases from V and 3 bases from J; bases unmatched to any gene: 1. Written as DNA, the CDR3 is TGCGCCAGCAGCCACCAGGGGGACTATGGCTACACCTTC. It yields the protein CASSHQGDYGYTF.

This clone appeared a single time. CDR3: CASRAQGSSGNTIYF. The CDR3 DNA reads as TGTGCCAGTAGGGCCCAGGGGAGCTCTGGAAACACCATATATTTT. This rearrangement joins TRBV19 to TRBJ1-3, with D tentatively TRBD1 (6 bases). V was cut by 6 bases and J by 0 bases, with 12 bases left in between. This CDR3 region has 15 residues. In germline, CDR1 is LNHDA, CDR2 SQIVND (reference sequence).

CDR3 nucleotides: TGCGCCAGCAGCCAAGGGGCAGGGTCCCTTGGGACCCAGTACTTC. Translation: CASSQGAGSLGTQYF. The J gene is TRBJ2-5, the V gene TRBV4-1, with D maybe TRBD1 (5 bases). The CDR3 runs to 15 residues. Looked up from germline, CDR1 is MGHRA and CDR2 is YSYEKL. Trimming pared 1 base from V and 7 bases from J, leaving 16 bases between.

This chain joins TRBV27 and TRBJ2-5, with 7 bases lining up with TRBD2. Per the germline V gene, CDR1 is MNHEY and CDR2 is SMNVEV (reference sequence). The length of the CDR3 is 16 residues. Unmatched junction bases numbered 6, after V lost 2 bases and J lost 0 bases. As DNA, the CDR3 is TGTGCCAGCAGTTTACGGCAGGGAGGGTACCAAGAGACCCAGTACTTC. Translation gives CASSLRQGGYQETQYF.

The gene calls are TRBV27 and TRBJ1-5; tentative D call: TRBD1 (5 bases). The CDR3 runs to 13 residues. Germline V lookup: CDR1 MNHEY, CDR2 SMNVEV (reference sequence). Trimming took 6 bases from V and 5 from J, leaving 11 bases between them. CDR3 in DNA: TGTGCCAGCAGGGCAGGGTTGTATCAGCCCCAGCATTTT. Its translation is CASRAGLYQPQHF.

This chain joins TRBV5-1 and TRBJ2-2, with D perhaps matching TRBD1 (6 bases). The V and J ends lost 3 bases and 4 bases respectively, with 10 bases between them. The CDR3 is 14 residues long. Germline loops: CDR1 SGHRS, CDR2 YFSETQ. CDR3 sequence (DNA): TGCGCCAGCAGCTGGGGACAATCCACCGGGGAGCTGTTTTTT. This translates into CASSWGQSTGELFF.

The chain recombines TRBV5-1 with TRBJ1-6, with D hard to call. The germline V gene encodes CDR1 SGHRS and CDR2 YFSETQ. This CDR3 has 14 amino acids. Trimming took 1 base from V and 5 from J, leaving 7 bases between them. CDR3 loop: CASSLNLDNSPLHF. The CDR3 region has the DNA TGCGCCAGCAGCTTGAACCTAGATAATTCACCCCTCCACTTT.

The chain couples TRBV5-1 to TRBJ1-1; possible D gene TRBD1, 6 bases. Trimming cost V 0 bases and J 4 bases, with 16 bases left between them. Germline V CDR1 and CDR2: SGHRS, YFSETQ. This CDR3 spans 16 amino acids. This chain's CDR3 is CASSLGQGSGVTEAFF. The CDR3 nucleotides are TGCGCCAGCAGCTTGGGTCAGGGGAGTGGGGTCACTGAAGCTTTCTTT.

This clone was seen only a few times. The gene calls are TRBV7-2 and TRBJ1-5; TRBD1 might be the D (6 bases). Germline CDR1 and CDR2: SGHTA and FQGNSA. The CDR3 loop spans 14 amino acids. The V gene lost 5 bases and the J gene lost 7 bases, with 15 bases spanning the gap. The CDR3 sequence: CASSKNRAGQPQHF. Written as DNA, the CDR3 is TGTGCCAGCAGCAAAAACAGGGCTGGCCAGCCCCAGCATTTT.

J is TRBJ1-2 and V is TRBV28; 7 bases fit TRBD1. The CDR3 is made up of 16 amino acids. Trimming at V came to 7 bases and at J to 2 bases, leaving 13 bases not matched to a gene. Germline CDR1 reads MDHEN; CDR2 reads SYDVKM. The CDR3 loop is CASTSTTGTANYGYTF. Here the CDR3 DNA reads TGTGCCAGCACCTCAACGACCGGGACAGCCAACTATGGCTACACCTTC.

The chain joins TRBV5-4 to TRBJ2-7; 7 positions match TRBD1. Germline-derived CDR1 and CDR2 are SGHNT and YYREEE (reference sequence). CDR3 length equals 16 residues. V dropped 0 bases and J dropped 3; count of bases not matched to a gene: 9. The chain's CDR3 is CASSLEAQGLYYEQYF. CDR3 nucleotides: TGTGCCAGCAGCTTGGAGGCACAGGGGCTTTACTACGAGCAGTACTTC.

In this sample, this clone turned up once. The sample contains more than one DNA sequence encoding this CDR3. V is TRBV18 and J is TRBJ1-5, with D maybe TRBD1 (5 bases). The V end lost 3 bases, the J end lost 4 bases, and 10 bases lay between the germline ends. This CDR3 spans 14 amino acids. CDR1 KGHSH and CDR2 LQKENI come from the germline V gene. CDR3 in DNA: TGTGCCAGCTCACCTCCGGGGGGGAATCAGCCCCAGCATTTT. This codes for CASSPPGGNQPQHF.

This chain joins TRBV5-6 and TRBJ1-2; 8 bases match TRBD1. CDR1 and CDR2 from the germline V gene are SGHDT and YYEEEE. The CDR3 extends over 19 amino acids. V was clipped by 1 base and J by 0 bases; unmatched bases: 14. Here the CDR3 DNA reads TGTGCCAGCAGCTTGTTAGTCGGGACAGGTGTCCGGTCTAACTATGGCTACACCTTC. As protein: CASSLLVGTGVRSNYGYTF.

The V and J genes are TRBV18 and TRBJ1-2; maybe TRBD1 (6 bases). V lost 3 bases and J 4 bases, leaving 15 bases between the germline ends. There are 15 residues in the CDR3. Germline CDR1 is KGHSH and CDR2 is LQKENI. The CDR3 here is CASSPGDNSFYGYTF. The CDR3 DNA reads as TGTGCCAGCTCACCTGGGGACAACTCCTTCTATGGCTACACCTTC.

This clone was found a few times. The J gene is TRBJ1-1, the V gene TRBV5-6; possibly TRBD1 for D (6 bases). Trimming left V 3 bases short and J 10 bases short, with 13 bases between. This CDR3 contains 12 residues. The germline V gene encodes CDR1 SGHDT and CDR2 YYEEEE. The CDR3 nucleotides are TGTGCCAGCAGCTCGGGGGGCGCGGGAGCTTTCTTT. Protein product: CASSSGGAGAFF. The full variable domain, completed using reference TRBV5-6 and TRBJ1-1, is DAGVTQSPTHLIKTRGQQVTLRCSPKSGHDTVSWYQQALGQGPQFIFQYYEEEERQRGNFPDRFSGHQFPNYSSELNVNALLLGDSALYLCASSSGGAGAFFGQGTRLTVV.

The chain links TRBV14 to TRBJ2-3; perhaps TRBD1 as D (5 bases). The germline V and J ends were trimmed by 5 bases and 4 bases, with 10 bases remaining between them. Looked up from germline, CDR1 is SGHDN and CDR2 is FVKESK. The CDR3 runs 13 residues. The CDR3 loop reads CASSLQGADTQYF. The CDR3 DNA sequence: TGTGCCAGCAGCTTGCAGGGTGCAGATACGCAGTATTTT.

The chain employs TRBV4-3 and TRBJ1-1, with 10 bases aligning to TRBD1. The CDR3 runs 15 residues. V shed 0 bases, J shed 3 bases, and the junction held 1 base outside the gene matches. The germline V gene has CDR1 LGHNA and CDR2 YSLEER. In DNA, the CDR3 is TGCGCCAGCAGCCAAGATGGGACAGGGGACACTGAAGCTTTCTTT. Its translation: CASSQDGTGDTEAFF.

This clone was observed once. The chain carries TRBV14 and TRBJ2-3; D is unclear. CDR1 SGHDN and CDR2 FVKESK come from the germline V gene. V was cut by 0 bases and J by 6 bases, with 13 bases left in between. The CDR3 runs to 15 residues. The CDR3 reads CASSQDQAFYDTQYF. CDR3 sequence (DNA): TGTGCCAGCAGCCAAGACCAGGCCTTTTATGATACGCAGTATTTT.

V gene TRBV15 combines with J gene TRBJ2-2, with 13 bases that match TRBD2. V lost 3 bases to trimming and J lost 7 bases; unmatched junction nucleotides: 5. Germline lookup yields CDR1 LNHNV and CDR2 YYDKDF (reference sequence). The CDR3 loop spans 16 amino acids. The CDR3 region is CATSSELAGGHGELFF. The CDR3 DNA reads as TGTGCCACCAGCAGTGAACTAGCGGGGGGGCACGGGGAGCTGTTTTTT.

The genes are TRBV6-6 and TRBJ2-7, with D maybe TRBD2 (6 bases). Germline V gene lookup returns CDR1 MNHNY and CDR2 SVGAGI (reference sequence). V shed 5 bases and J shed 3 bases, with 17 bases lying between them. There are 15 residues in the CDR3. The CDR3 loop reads CASSPRDGLNYEQYF. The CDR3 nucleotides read TGTGCCAGCAGTCCCCGGGACGGACTAAACTACGAGCAGTACTTC.